The 22 T cell receptor beta chains given below trace back to one sample, sequenced in a study of blood T cell repertoires in COVID-19. Profiling relied on immunoSEQ multiplex PCR, and the TCRdb table lists in-frame clones only, not all of them. The repertoire includes about 130,000 clones, roughly 79% of them detected once, and roughly 10% sits in the top ten. Sequencing input: peripheral blood. Source of these receptors: a human donor in a cohort sampled during active COVID-19.

The chain uses TRBV28 and TRBJ1-4; 8 bases match TRBD1. This CDR3 region has 17 residues. CDR1 and CDR2 from the germline V gene are MDHEN and SYDVKM. CDR3 sequence reads: CAHSSPGQGATNEKLFF. The CDR3 bases are TGTGCACACTCCAGCCCCGGACAGGGAGCAACTAATGAAAAACTGTTTTTT.

This clone was observed a single time. The genes are TRBV5-1 and TRBJ2-5; D might be TRBD2 (6 bases). The ends were cut back, 0 bases at V and 0 bases at J, with 9 bases in the middle. Germline V gene sequence: CDR1 SGHRS, CDR2 YFSETQ. The CDR3 has 15 residues. CDR3 DNA sequence: TGCGCCAGCAGCTTGGGTGGAGGGAACCAAGAGACCCAGTACTTC. It encodes CASSLGGGNQETQYF.

This chain joins TRBV28 and TRBJ2-7, with 9 nucleotides matching TRBD1. CDR3 length: 14 amino acids. From germline, CDR1 is MDHEN and CDR2 SYDVKM. The V segment lost 5 bases and the J segment 4 bases; nucleotides outside the gene matches: 6. CDR3 residues: CASSRGQGKYEQYF. DNA for the CDR3: TGTGCCAGCAGTAGAGGACAGGGGAAGTACGAGCAGTACTTC.

The chain carries TRBV18 and TRBJ2-7, with a tentative D call TRBD1 (5 bases). The CDR3 extends over 15 amino acids. Trimming took off 1 base at V and 2 bases at J, with 12 bases between the two ends. From germline, CDR1 is KGHSH and CDR2 LQKENI. CDR3 region: CASSPRRAGTYEQYF. The CDR3 DNA reads as TGTGCCAGCTCACCACGTCGTGCAGGGACCTACGAGCAGTACTTC. Using reference TRBV18 and TRBJ2-7 for the parts outside the CDR3, the full variable domain is NAGVMQNPRHLVRRRGQEARLRCSPMKGHSHVYWYRQLPEEGLKFMVYLQKENIIDESGMPKERFSAEFPKEGPSILRIQQVVRGDSAAYFCASSPRRAGTYEQYFGPGTRLTVT.

This rearrangement joins TRBV27 to TRBJ2-7; possible D gene TRBD2, 6 bases. CDR3 length: 13 amino acids. The V gene's germline CDR1 is MNHEY and CDR2 SMNVEV (reference sequence). With 7 bases removed from V and 5 bases from J, the gap between germline ends came to 15 bases. The CDR3 DNA reads TGTGCCAGCACCACGACCTGGGGGGACGAGCAGTACTTC. Encoded protein: CASTTTWGDEQYF.

The genes are TRBV7-9 and TRBJ2-1; weak D call: TRBD2 (5 bases). The length of the CDR3 is 16 residues. Germline assignment: CDR1 SEHNR and CDR2 FQNEAQ (reference sequence). Trimming shortened V by 5 bases and J by 0 bases, and 14 bases separated the two germline ends. CDR3 protein: CASSPREGSSYNEQFF. In nucleotides, the CDR3 is TGTGCCAGCAGCCCCAGAGAGGGAAGCTCCTACAATGAGCAGTTCTTC.

The count of this clone is one. The chain recombines TRBV28 with TRBJ2-7, with D possibly matching TRBD1 (6 bases). V was cut by 5 bases and J by 2 bases, with 16 bases left in between. From germline, CDR1 is MDHEN and CDR2 SYDVKM. The CDR3 totals 15 residues. CDR3 DNA sequence: TGTGCCAGCAGTCCGACCCAGGGGAGAGCCTACGAGCAGTACTTC. This sequence encodes CASSPTQGRAYEQYF.

The chain carries TRBV5-6 and TRBJ2-7; maybe TRBD1 (6 bases). Trimming pared 0 bases from V and 2 bases from J, leaving 6 bases between. This CDR3 region has 13 residues. Germline V gene lookup returns CDR1 SGHDT and CDR2 YYEEEE. Written as DNA, the CDR3 is TGTGCCAGCAGCTTGGGGGGGCCCTACGAGCAGTACTTC. It encodes CASSLGGPYEQYF. The full variable domain, its missing parts supplied by reference TRBV5-6 and TRBJ2-7, is DAGVTQSPTHLIKTRGQQVTLRCSPKSGHDTVSWYQQALGQGPQFIFQYYEEEERQRGNFPDRFSGHQFPNYSSELNVNALLLGDSALYLCASSLGGPYEQYFGPGTRLTVT.

The rearrangement joins TRBV5-1 to TRBJ1-2; TRBD1 is a possible D gene (5 bases). The CDR3 sequence is 15 residues long. Germline V gene sequence: CDR1 SGHRS, CDR2 YFSETQ. V dropped 0 bases and J dropped 3 bases, with 12 bases sitting between them. CDR3 protein: CASSLGRAGHYGYTF. For the CDR3, the DNA is TGCGCCAGCAGCTTGGGCAGGGCTGGCCACTATGGCTACACCTTC.

The rearrangement joins TRBV4-1 to TRBJ1-2; no clear D gene. The CDR3 runs 18 residues. Trimming cost V 0 bases and J 4 bases, with 21 bases left between them. The germline V gene has CDR1 MGHRA and CDR2 YSYEKL. CDR3 sequence: CASSQDATALLGFYGYTF. The CDR3 bases are TGCGCCAGCAGCCAAGATGCAACAGCCCTCCTTGGATTCTATGGCTACACCTTC.

Written as DNA, the CDR3 is TGTGCCAGCAGTTTACAGGGTCGGGGGGCGGACACTGAAGCTTTCTTT. Encoded protein: CASSLQGRGADTEAFF. V usage is TRBV28 and J usage is TRBJ1-1, with TRBD1 as a possible D gene (6 bases). Trimming pared 2 bases from V and 3 bases from J, leaving 16 bases between. Germline-derived CDR1 and CDR2 are MDHEN and SYDVKM. The CDR3 spans 16 residues. The full variable domain, in which reference TRBV28 and TRBJ1-1 provide the parts outside the CDR3, is DVKVTQSSRYLVKRTGEKVFLECVQDMDHENMFWYRQDPGLGLRLIYFSYDVKMKEKGDIPEGYSVSREKKERFSLILESASTNQTSMYLCASSLQGRGADTEAFFGQGTRLTVV.

The chain recombines TRBV28 with TRBJ2-3; 9 bases are shared with TRBD2. This CDR3 region has 15 residues. CDR1 MDHEN and CDR2 SYDVKM come from the germline V gene. V lost 7 bases to trimming and J lost 1 base; unmatched junction nucleotides: 6. CDR3 amino acids: CASTGTSRGTDTQYF. CDR3 bases: TGTGCCAGCACAGGGACTAGCCGGGGCACAGATACGCAGTATTTT.

The chain combines TRBV6-6 with TRBJ1-4, with 10 bases lining up with TRBD1. After removal of 6 bases from V and 5 bases from J, the junction contained 6 bases not matched to a gene. This CDR3 contains 15 residues. Germline V gives CDR1 MNHNY, CDR2 SVGAGI (reference sequence). The CDR3 is CASSHGQGGNEKLFF. Here the CDR3 DNA reads TGTGCCAGCAGCCACGGACAGGGGGGGAATGAAAAACTGTTTTTT.

V gene TRBV5-1 combines with J gene TRBJ2-1, with D hard to call. The CDR3 is 14 residues long. Between the trimmed V and J ends, which lost 0 bases and 4 bases, there was a span of 8 bases. Germline V gene sequence: CDR1 SGHRS, CDR2 YFSETQ. CDR3 protein: CASSLDAVYNEQFF. For the CDR3, the DNA is TGCGCCAGCAGCTTGGATGCGGTTTACAATGAGCAGTTCTTC.

The rearrangement joins TRBV10-2 to TRBJ1-4; 7 bases match TRBD1. CDR1 is WSHSY, CDR2 SAAADI, per germline. With 0 bases clipped from V and 7 bases from J, the junction kept 8 bases outside the gene matches. The CDR3 runs to 16 residues. CDR3 sequence reads: CASSESRTGGIEKLFF. CDR3 DNA: TGCGCCAGCAGTGAGTCTAGGACAGGAGGGATTGAAAAACTGTTTTTT.

This clone has ten or more counts. The rearrangement links TRBV6-6 to TRBJ1-2; a possible D gene is TRBD1 (6 bases). The length of the CDR3 is 16 residues. CDR1 is MNHNY and CDR2 is SVGAGI in the germline V gene (reference sequence). V was pared by 10 bases and J by 0 bases, with 21 bases between. CDR3 protein: CATTEGGGGANYGYTF. CDR3 DNA sequence: TGTGCCACAACGGAAGGGGGGGGAGGCGCTAACTATGGCTACACCTTC.

The J gene is TRBJ2-1, the V gene TRBV2; D is perhaps TRBD1 (5 bases). The germline V and J ends were trimmed by 8 bases and 4 bases, with 15 bases remaining between them. CDR3 length: 14 residues. Germline assignment: CDR1 SNHLY and CDR2 FYNNEI. CDR3 amino acids: CASRKGQGYNEQFF. CDR3 sequence (DNA): TGTGCCAGCCGAAAGGGGCAGGGATACAATGAGCAGTTCTTC.

This chain uses TRBV2 with TRBJ1-5; D gene unclear. Germline values: CDR1 SNHLY, CDR2 FYNNEI. V shed 6 bases and J shed 0 bases, with 15 bases lying between them. This CDR3 has 16 amino acids. CDR3 loop: CASSTMESYSNQPQHF. The CDR3 DNA reads TGTGCCAGCAGCACCATGGAGAGCTATAGCAATCAGCCCCAGCATTTT.

The chain uses TRBV4-1 and TRBJ2-7; D possibly corresponds to TRBD1 (6 bases). The V gene lost 4 bases and the J gene lost 4 bases, with 17 bases spanning the gap. This CDR3 spans 15 amino acids. Germline CDR1 MGHRA, CDR2 YSYEKL. Here the CDR3 reads CASSRLGTMDYEQYF. CDR3 sequence (DNA): TGCGCCAGCAGCCGCCTCGGGACAATGGATTACGAGCAGTACTTC.

This chain joins TRBV11-2 and TRBJ2-3; D is ambiguous. Trimming removed 4 bases from V and 5 bases from J, with 10 bases in between. Germline V gene lookup returns CDR1 SGHAT and CDR2 FQNNGV. The CDR3 is made up of 13 amino acids. CDR3 nucleotides: TGTGCCAGCAGCTCCTTTTTGAGAGATACGCAGTATTTT. Translating gives CASSSFLRDTQYF. Complete variable domain (other parts from reference TRBV11-2 and TRBJ2-3): EAGVAQSPRYKIIEKRQSVAFWCNPISGHATLYWYQQILGQGPKLLIQFQNNGVVDDSQLPKDRFSAERLKGVDSTLKIQPAKLEDSAVYLCASSSFLRDTQYFGPGTRLTVL.

The chain links TRBV7-9 to TRBJ2-7, with 11 bases aligning to TRBD2. CDR3 size: 14 residues. Trimming took 4 bases from V and 4 from J; bases not matched to a gene: 3. CDR1 is SEHNR and CDR2 is FQNEAQ in the germline V gene (reference sequence). CDR3 DNA: TGTGCCAGCAGCTCGACTAGCGGGGTTTACGAGCAGTACTTC. Protein: CASSSTSGVYEQYF.

This chain joins TRBV28 and TRBJ2-7; possible D gene TRBD1, 6 bases. V was cut by 5 bases and J by 1 base, with 15 bases left in between. The CDR3 loop spans 15 amino acids. The germline V gene has CDR1 MDHEN and CDR2 SYDVKM. The CDR3 region is CASSGSGTHSYEQYF. The DNA for the CDR3 is TGTGCCAGCAGTGGATCCGGGACACATTCCTACGAGCAGTACTTC.